The rows below give T cell receptor beta chains drawn from one sample of a study of cytomegalovirus exposure and HLA in healthy donors. Assay: immunoSEQ multiplex PCR; the TCRdb copy retains only in-frame clones and omits some. The table has roughly 110,000 clones, 71% seen once. Sequencing was performed on PBMCs. The receptors come from a female donor in good health and CMV-seronegative. Each CDR3 is given with its conserved first and last residue. Fields, in order: J gene, D gene, V gene, clone size, CDR3 protein, CDR3 DNA. A D gene is named only where the DNA matches it firmly. Not every row has a clone size; where given, it reads once, few, many or a size class.

j_gene: TRBJ2-1; d_gene: TRBD2; v_gene: TRBV5-1; abundance: .; CDR3aa: CASSSGLAGPNEQFF; CDR3nt: TGCGCCAGCAGCTCGGGACTAGCGGGACCCAATGAGCAGTTCTTC
j_gene: TRBJ2-3; d_gene: TRBD2; v_gene: TRBV5-1; abundance: .; CDR3aa: CASSPRTSGSRLGTDTQYF; CDR3nt: TGCGCCAGCAGCCCCCGCACTAGCGGGAGTAGGTTGGGCACAGATACGCAGTATTTT
j_gene: TRBJ2-1; d_gene: .; v_gene: TRBV6-1; abundance: few; CDR3aa: CASTPGTANNEQFF; CDR3nt: TGTGCCAGCACGCCCGGGACTGCCAACAATGAGCAGTTCTTC
j_gene: TRBJ1-3; d_gene: TRBD1; v_gene: TRBV5-1; abundance: .; CDR3aa: CASSPWTGSGNTIYF; CDR3nt: TGCGCCAGCAGCCCGTGGACAGGCTCTGGAAACACCATATATTTT
j_gene: TRBJ2-1; d_gene: .; v_gene: TRBV15; abundance: .; CDR3aa: CATSRDGLASLDEQFF; CDR3nt: TGTGCCACCAGCAGAGATGGGCTAGCGTCTTTGGATGAGCAGTTCTTC
j_gene: TRBJ1-1; d_gene: TRBD1; v_gene: TRBV19; abundance: .; CDR3aa: CASSPTGRRTEAFF; CDR3nt: TGTGCCAGTAGTCCGACAGGGAGGCGCACTGAAGCTTTCTTT
j_gene: TRBJ2-1; d_gene: TRBD2; v_gene: TRBV25-1; abundance: few; CDR3aa: CASSEGTSGRGSYNEQFF; CDR3nt: TGTGCCAGCAGTGAAGGGACTAGCGGGAGAGGGTCCTACAATGAGCAGTTCTTC
j_gene: TRBJ2-3; d_gene: TRBD2; v_gene: TRBV11-3; abundance: .; CDR3aa: CASSRGLAPTTDTQYF; CDR3nt: TGTGCCAGCAGCCGGGGACTAGCTCCCACCACAGATACGCAGTATTTT
j_gene: TRBJ2-7; d_gene: TRBD1; v_gene: TRBV11-2; abundance: .; CDR3aa: CASSLDVQGAYEQYF; CDR3nt: TGTGCCAGCAGCTTAGATGTCCAGGGGGCGTACGAGCAGTACTTC
j_gene: TRBJ1-3; d_gene: TRBD1; v_gene: TRBV30; abundance: .; CDR3aa: CAWLPTGGPYSGNTIYF; CDR3nt: TGTGCCTGGCTCCCCACAGGGGGACCTTACTCTGGAAACACCATATATTTT
j_gene: TRBJ2-7; d_gene: .; v_gene: TRBV27; abundance: .; CDR3aa: CASSYGRRAEQYF; CDR3nt: TGTGCCAGCAGTTACGGACGGCGGGCTGAGCAGTACTTC
j_gene: TRBJ1-1; d_gene: .; v_gene: TRBV7-3; abundance: few; CDR3aa: CASSLTALNTEAFF; CDR3nt: TGTGCCAGCAGCTTAACCGCGTTGAACACTGAAGCTTTCTTT
j_gene: TRBJ2-1; d_gene: TRBD2; v_gene: TRBV15; abundance: .; CDR3aa: CATSRPERESDNEQFF; CDR3nt: TGTGCCACCAGCAGACCGGAGCGGGAGTCAGATAATGAGCAGTTCTTC
j_gene: TRBJ2-1; d_gene: TRBD1; v_gene: TRBV19; abundance: .; CDR3aa: CASSIIRGTHNEQFF; CDR3nt: TGTGCCAGTAGTATAATCAGGGGGACCCACAATGAGCAGTTCTTC
j_gene: TRBJ2-5; d_gene: TRBD2; v_gene: TRBV25-1; abundance: .; CDR3aa: CASSERGSGRAGETQYF; CDR3nt: TGTGCCAGCAGTGAACGCGGTAGCGGGAGGGCCGGGGAGACCCAGTACTTC
j_gene: TRBJ2-5; d_gene: .; v_gene: TRBV30; abundance: .; CDR3aa: CAWSLQTQYF; CDR3nt: TGTGCCTGGAGCCTACAGACCCAGTACTTC
j_gene: TRBJ1-1; d_gene: TRBD1; v_gene: TRBV4-1; abundance: few; CDR3aa: CASSQWTGNTEAFF; CDR3nt: TGCGCCAGCAGCCAGTGGACAGGGAACACTGAAGCTTTCTTT
j_gene: TRBJ2-7; d_gene: .; v_gene: TRBV7-9; abundance: .; CDR3aa: CSSSSISQEQYF; CDR3nt: TGTTCCAGCAGCTCAATCTCACAGGAGCAGTACTTC
j_gene: TRBJ2-5; d_gene: .; v_gene: TRBV6-5; abundance: .; CDR3aa: CASSYSGGTSETQYF; CDR3nt: TGTGCCAGCAGTTACTCGGGGGGAACCAGTGAGACCCAGTACTTC
j_gene: TRBJ2-1; d_gene: TRBD2; v_gene: TRBV5-5; abundance: .; CDR3aa: CASSPGTSGRASYNEQFF; CDR3nt: TGTGCCAGCAGCCCCGGGACTAGCGGGAGGGCCTCCTACAATGAGCAGTTCTTC
j_gene: TRBJ2-7; d_gene: TRBD2; v_gene: TRBV10-3; abundance: once; CDR3aa: CAISEGNSGAYEQYF; CDR3nt: TGTGCCATCAGTGAGGGTAATAGCGGGGCCTACGAGCAGTACTTC
j_gene: TRBJ2-4; d_gene: .; v_gene: TRBV10-2; abundance: few; CDR3aa: CASRVEAAPQIQYF; CDR3nt: TGCGCCAGCCGCGTCGAGGCGGCACCCCAGATTCAGTACTTC
j_gene: TRBJ1-4; d_gene: TRBD1; v_gene: TRBV7-2; abundance: .; CDR3aa: CASTTSHRTGGEKLFF; CDR3nt: TGTGCCAGCACCACCTCTCACCGGACAGGGGGTGAAAAACTGTTTTTT
j_gene: TRBJ1-4; d_gene: TRBD1; v_gene: TRBV10-3; abundance: few; CDR3aa: CAVTGGSNEKLFF; CDR3nt: TGTGCCGTTACAGGGGGTTCTAATGAAAAACTGTTTTTT
j_gene: TRBJ2-7; d_gene: TRBD2; v_gene: TRBV27; abundance: .; CDR3aa: CASSPRTSGFVEQYF; CDR3nt: TGTGCCAGCAGTCCCCGGACTAGCGGGTTTGTCGAGCAGTACTTC
j_gene: TRBJ2-3; d_gene: .; v_gene: TRBV6-1; abundance: few; CDR3aa: CASRRRDTDTQYF; CDR3nt: TGTGCCAGCAGGCGGAGAGACACAGATACGCAGTATTTT
j_gene: TRBJ1-2; d_gene: .; v_gene: TRBV2; abundance: .; CDR3aa: CASSEDSYGYTF; CDR3nt: TGTGCCAGCAGTGAAGACAGTTATGGCTACACCTTC
j_gene: TRBJ1-2; d_gene: .; v_gene: TRBV6-1; abundance: .; CDR3aa: CASIGGADGYTF; CDR3nt: TGTGCCAGCATTGGGGGCGCGGATGGCTACACCTTC
j_gene: TRBJ2-7; d_gene: TRBD2; v_gene: TRBV5-1; abundance: .; CDR3aa: CASSWGPTSGRVNEQYF; CDR3nt: TGCGCCAGCAGCTGGGGGCCTACTAGCGGGAGGGTGAACGAGCAGTACTTC
j_gene: TRBJ2-3; d_gene: TRBD2; v_gene: TRBV9; abundance: few; CDR3aa: CASSASGTSTDTQYF; CDR3nt: TGTGCCAGCAGCGCTAGCGGGACTAGCACAGATACGCAGTATTTT
j_gene: TRBJ2-7; d_gene: .; v_gene: TRBV4-2; abundance: .; CDR3aa: CASSQVSAGEGEKEQYF; CDR3nt: TGTGCCAGCAGCCAAGTTTCCGCGGGGGAGGGGGAAAAAGAGCAGTACTTC
j_gene: TRBJ2-3; d_gene: .; v_gene: TRBV4-3; abundance: .; CDR3aa: CASSQDSNSFYTDTQYF; CDR3nt: TGCGCCAGCAGCCAAGATAGTAACTCCTTCTACACAGATACGCAGTATTTT
j_gene: TRBJ1-1; d_gene: .; v_gene: TRBV29-1; abundance: .; CDR3aa: CSVEVQLNTEAFF; CDR3nt: TGCAGCGTTGAAGTACAGTTGAACACTGAAGCTTTCTTT
j_gene: TRBJ2-3; d_gene: TRBD2; v_gene: TRBV7-8; abundance: .; CDR3aa: CASSISGRPDTQYF; CDR3nt: TGTGCCAGCAGCATTAGCGGGAGGCCAGATACGCAGTATTTT
j_gene: TRBJ2-7; d_gene: TRBD2; v_gene: TRBV4-3; abundance: .; CDR3aa: CASSQEGLAQSEQYF; CDR3nt: TGCGCCAGCAGCCAAGAGGGACTAGCTCAGAGCGAGCAGTACTTC
j_gene: TRBJ2-7; d_gene: TRBD1; v_gene: TRBV27; abundance: .; CDR3aa: CASSSDRGRSEQYF; CDR3nt: TGTGCCAGCAGCTCTGACAGGGGGCGAAGCGAGCAGTACTTC
j_gene: TRBJ2-3; d_gene: .; v_gene: TRBV2; abundance: .; CDR3aa: CASSEYGSLLPDTQYF; CDR3nt: TGTGCCAGCAGTGAATATGGTAGTTTATTACCAGATACGCAGTATTTT
j_gene: TRBJ2-3; d_gene: TRBD1; v_gene: TRBV30; abundance: .; CDR3aa: CAWSDGTGFSTDTQYF; CDR3nt: TGTGCCTGGAGCGACGGGACAGGGTTTTCGACAGATACGCAGTATTTT
j_gene: TRBJ2-7; d_gene: TRBD2; v_gene: TRBV27; abundance: few; CDR3aa: CASSIGLEAYEQYF; CDR3nt: TGTGCCAGCAGTATCGGACTAGAAGCCTACGAGCAGTACTTC
j_gene: TRBJ2-3; d_gene: TRBD2; v_gene: TRBV6-5; abundance: .; CDR3aa: CASSLGGADTQYF; CDR3nt: TGTGCCAGCAGCTTGGGGGGGGCAGATACGCAGTATTTT
j_gene: TRBJ2-1; d_gene: TRBD1; v_gene: TRBV29-1; abundance: .; CDR3aa: CSVEAGQGDNEQFF; CDR3nt: TGCAGCGTTGAGGCGGGACAGGGCGACAATGAGCAGTTCTTC
j_gene: TRBJ2-3; d_gene: .; v_gene: TRBV2; abundance: .; CDR3aa: CASSDWAGQADTQYF; CDR3nt: TGTGCCAGCAGTGATTGGGCAGGGCAGGCAGATACGCAGTATTTT
j_gene: TRBJ2-7; d_gene: .; v_gene: TRBV7-2; abundance: .; CDR3aa: CASSSRLAGEQYF; CDR3nt: TGTGCCAGCAGCTCTAGACTGGCCGGGGAGCAGTACTTC
j_gene: TRBJ2-7; d_gene: .; v_gene: TRBV7-2; abundance: few; CDR3aa: CASSFEAASGSYEQYF; CDR3nt: TGTGCCAGCAGCTTCGAGGCGGCGTCCGGGTCCTACGAGCAGTACTTC
j_gene: TRBJ2-1; d_gene: .; v_gene: TRBV5-4; abundance: .; CDR3aa: CASSLASMGGGYNEQFF; CDR3nt: TGTGCCAGCAGCTTGGCCAGTATGGGTGGGGGGTACAATGAGCAGTTCTTC
j_gene: TRBJ2-1; d_gene: .; v_gene: TRBV21-1; abundance: .; CDR3aa: CASSKAGLAGGPHEQFF; CDR3nt: TGTGCCAGCAGCAAAGCAGGACTAGCGGGAGGGCCGCATGAGCAGTTCTTC
j_gene: TRBJ2-1; d_gene: TRBD2; v_gene: TRBV28; abundance: few; CDR3aa: CASSRLAGTTYNEQFF; CDR3nt: TGTGCCAGCAGTCGACTAGCGGGAACGACCTACAATGAGCAGTTCTTC
j_gene: TRBJ1-2; d_gene: TRBD1; v_gene: TRBV2; abundance: .; CDR3aa: CASSEDRIYGYTF; CDR3nt: TGTGCCAGCAGTGAGGACAGGATCTATGGCTACACCTTC
j_gene: TRBJ2-7; d_gene: TRBD2; v_gene: TRBV5-1; abundance: .; CDR3aa: CASSLSGADREGQYF; CDR3nt: TGCGCCAGCAGCTTGAGCGGGGCGGACCGCGAGGGGCAGTACTTC
j_gene: TRBJ2-3; d_gene: .; v_gene: TRBV6-1; abundance: .; CDR3aa: CASSEPGGPTGDTQYF; CDR3nt: TGTGCCAGCAGTGAACCCGGTGGACCGACGGGGGATACGCAGTATTTT
j_gene: TRBJ2-1; d_gene: TRBD2; v_gene: TRBV7-3; abundance: few; CDR3aa: CASSLRRSGVYPNEQFF; CDR3nt: TGTGCCAGCAGCTTAAGAAGGAGCGGGGTATACCCTAATGAGCAGTTCTTC
j_gene: TRBJ2-1; d_gene: TRBD2; v_gene: TRBV10-3; abundance: .; CDR3aa: CAISQTSGINNEQFF; CDR3nt: TGTGCCATCAGTCAGACTAGCGGGATCAACAATGAGCAGTTCTTC
j_gene: TRBJ1-1; d_gene: .; v_gene: TRBV12-5; abundance: .; CDR3aa: CASGLVGGGLTRMNTEAFF; CDR3nt: TGTGCTAGTGGTTTGGTCGGGGGAGGGTTGACCCGAATGAACACTGAAGCTTTCTTT
j_gene: TRBJ2-7; d_gene: TRBD2; v_gene: TRBV7-9; abundance: .; CDR3aa: CASSLATLGTSGYEQYF; CDR3nt: TGTGCCAGCAGCTTAGCGACCCTCGGGACTAGCGGCTACGAGCAGTACTTC
j_gene: TRBJ2-6; d_gene: TRBD2; v_gene: TRBV4-2; abundance: .; CDR3aa: CASSRRLAGDFSGANVLTF; CDR3nt: TGTGCCAGCAGCCGCCGACTAGCGGGAGACTTCTCTGGGGCCAACGTCCTGACTTTC